This T cell receptor (beta chain) is drawn from a study of cytomegalovirus exposure and HLA in healthy donors. Per germline, CDR1 SGHNT and CDR2 YYREEE (reference sequence). The CDR3 is made up of 14 amino acids. V lost 4 bases, J lost 3 bases, and 14 bases lay in between. 60 Vbeta and 13 Jbeta primers were used in PCR. Clones were read by immunoSEQ multiplex PCR, and TCRdb kept only the in-frame ones, dropping some. The listing records some 150,000 clones. The sequence was collected from a woman younger than 35 in good health and CMV-seropositive. The rearrangement links TRBV5-4 to TRBJ2-7; perhaps TRBD1 as D (6 bases). Sequences were obtained from PBMCs. The CDR3 coding sequence is TGTGCCAGCAGCGTAGGGGGAATCGGCTACGAGCAGTACTTC. Translation gives CASSVGGIGYEQYF.